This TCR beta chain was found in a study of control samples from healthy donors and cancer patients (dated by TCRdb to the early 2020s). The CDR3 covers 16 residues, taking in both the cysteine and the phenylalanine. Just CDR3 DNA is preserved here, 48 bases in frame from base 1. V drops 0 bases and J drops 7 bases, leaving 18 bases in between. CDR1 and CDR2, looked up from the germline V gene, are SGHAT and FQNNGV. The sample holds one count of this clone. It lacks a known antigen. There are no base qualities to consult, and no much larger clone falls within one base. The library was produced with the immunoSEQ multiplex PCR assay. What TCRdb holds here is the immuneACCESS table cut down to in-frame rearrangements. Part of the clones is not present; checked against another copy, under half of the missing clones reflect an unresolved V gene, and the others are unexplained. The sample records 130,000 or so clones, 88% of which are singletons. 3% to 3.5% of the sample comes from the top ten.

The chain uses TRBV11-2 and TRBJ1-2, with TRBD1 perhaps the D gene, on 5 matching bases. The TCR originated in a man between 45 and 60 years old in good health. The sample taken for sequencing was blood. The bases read TGTGCCAGCAGCTTAGATCTCGGGACCTCAGCCGCTGGCTACACCTTC. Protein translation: CASSLDLGTSAAGYTF.